This is a list of T cell receptor beta chains from one sample in a study of blood T cell repertoires in COVID-19. Measured with immunoSEQ multiplex PCR; TCRdb has only the in-frame clones, and not every one. The sample holds approximately 160,000 clones, approximately 85% seen once. Sample: peripheral blood. All receptors derive from a man between 60 and 75 years old with active or convalescent COVID-19. Both conserved end residues are part of each CDR3. D genes are given only for firm matches. For some rows the clone size is stated as once, few or many, or as a class when expanded; others skip it.

D gene	V gene	clone size	J gene	CDR3 DNA	CDR3 protein
TRBD2	TRBV19	-	TRBJ2-2	TGTGCCAGCGGGAGGGATAACACCGGGGAGCTGTTTTTT	CASGRDNTGELFF
TRBD2	TRBV5-4	-	TRBJ2-7	TGTGCCAGCAGCCAGGGACCTGCTGGACTAGCGGCCTACGAGCAGTACTTC	CASSQGPAGLAAYEQYF
TRBD1	TRBV19	once	TRBJ2-7	TGTGCCAGTAGTGGGTGGACAGGAGACGAGCAGTACTTC	CASSGWTGDEQYF
TRBD2	TRBV7-9	-	TRBJ2-1	TGTGCCAGCAGCTTAGCGGGACTAGCGGGAGTTGAGCAGTTCTTC	CASSLAGLAGVEQFF
-	TRBV5-4	few	TRBJ1-6	TGTGCCAGCAGCATAAGTTGGCCCCACGACAGGCGCTCACCCCTCCACTTT	CASSISWPHDRRSPLHF
TRBD1	TRBV19	few	TRBJ1-5	TGTGCCAGTAGGGACAGGGATAATCAGCCCCAGCATTTT	CASRDRDNQPQHF
-	TRBV18	once	TRBJ2-1	TGTGCCAGCTCACCACGCGCACAGAACAATGAGCAGTTCTTC	CASSPRAQNNEQFF
-	TRBV5-6	-	TRBJ2-5	TGTGCCAGCAGCTCTACGGGGACCCAGTACTTC	CASSSTGTQYF
TRBD1	TRBV5-5	once	TRBJ1-4	TGTGCCAGCAGCCCATGGTCCCAGGGGGTCGGTGAAAAACTGTTTTTT	CASSPWSQGVGEKLFF
TRBD1	TRBV2	-	TRBJ2-5	TGTGCCAGCAGTCGGTCCCGGGACAGGAATGGGGAGACCCAGTACTTC	CASSRSRDRNGETQYF
TRBD1	TRBV11-2	-	TRBJ2-7	TGTGCCAGCAGCTCCCGGGACAGTAGGGACGAGCAGTACTTC	CASSSRDSRDEQYF
TRBD1	TRBV5-6	-	TRBJ2-2	TGTGCCGGGCAGACAGGGATGTTTACCGGGGAGCTGTTTTTT	CAGQTGMFTGELFF
-	TRBV29-1	-	TRBJ1-1	TGCAGCGTTGAAGTAGGGGTTGGCACTGAAGCTTTCTTT	CSVEVGVGTEAFF
-	TRBV7-9	-	TRBJ1-3	TGTGCCAGCAGCCCCTTCCAGGGGCTAGCTGGAAACACCATATATTTT	CASSPFQGLAGNTIYF
-	TRBV5-6	-	TRBJ1-6	TGTGCCAGCAGCCAATATGCCGGGACGACATACCTAGCGTCACCCCTCCACTTT	CASSQYAGTTYLASPLHF
-	TRBV5-1	-	TRBJ1-3	TGCGCCAGCAGCGCACGACAGCTAAACTCTGGAAACACCATATATTTT	CASSARQLNSGNTIYF
-	TRBV12-3/TRBV12-4	-	TRBJ1-2	TGTGCCAGCAGTTCAGGGTATGGCTACACCTTC	CASSSGYGYTF
-	TRBV7-2	-	TRBJ2-1	TGTGCCAGCAGCCCCGGGGGATGGGGGGGCATCGGTGAGCAGTTCTTC	CASSPGGWGGIGEQFF
TRBD2	TRBV24-1	-	TRBJ2-3	TGTGCCACCAGTGACGCTAGCGGGGGGGTCACAGATACGCAGTATTTT	CATSDASGGVTDTQYF
TRBD1	TRBV7-9	-	TRBJ2-1	TGTGCCAGCAGCCCCAGCAGGGCGGGACAGGAGTTCAATGAGCAGTTCTTC	CASSPSRAGQEFNEQFF
TRBD2	TRBV14	-	TRBJ2-4	TGTGCCAGCAGCTCGTGGACTAGCGGGGCGGACATTCAGTACTTC	CASSSWTSGADIQYF
-	TRBV18	once	TRBJ2-2	TGTGCCAGCTCATCGAAGGGGACCGGGGAGCTGTTTTTT	CASSSKGTGELFF
TRBD1	TRBV10-2	-	TRBJ2-7	TGCGCCAGCAGCCGGGACAGTGATTACGAGCAGTACTTC	CASSRDSDYEQYF
-	TRBV7-2	-	TRBJ2-7	TGTGCCAGCAGCTTCGGGGGTCCCAGTAGGGCCTACGAGCAGTACTTC	CASSFGGPSRAYEQYF
-	TRBV6-5	-	TRBJ2-7	TGTGCCAGCGTTGGGCGGGATACGGCCGAGCAGTACTTC	CASVGRDTAEQYF
-	TRBV5-6	-	TRBJ1-6	TGTGCCAGCAGCTTTGTTCTCGAAACACGATCACCCCTCCACTTT	CASSFVLETRSPLHF
TRBD1	TRBV7-2	-	TRBJ1-2	TGTGCCAGCAGCTCCGGGACAGGGAACTATGGCTACACCTTC	CASSSGTGNYGYTF
TRBD2	TRBV4-2	-	TRBJ2-5	TGTGCCAGCAGCCAGGGACTAGGAGAGACCCAGTACTTC	CASSQGLGETQYF
TRBD2	TRBV10-3	-	TRBJ2-7	TGTGCCATAGGAGCGGGAGGGACCATCTCCTACGAGCAGTACTTC	CAIGAGGTISYEQYF
TRBD2	TRBV24-1	-	TRBJ2-1	TGTGCCACCAGTGATGCCTCTAGCGGGAGTTTTGAGCAGTTCTTC	CATSDASSGSFEQFF
TRBD2	TRBV3-1/TRBV3-2	-	TRBJ2-1	TGTGCCAGCAGCCAAGGGGGGTCTAGCGGGACCTTGAGGAATGAGCAGTTCTTC	CASSQGGSSGTLRNEQFF
-	TRBV6-5	-	TRBJ1-2	TGTGCCGCAACGGCAGGGTTTGGCTACACCTTC	CAATAGFGYTF
-	TRBV6-6	once	TRBJ1-1	TGTGCCAGCAGTTACCCAGGGTTAGGGTACACTGAAGCTTTCTTT	CASSYPGLGYTEAFF
-	TRBV2	-	TRBJ2-5	TGTGCCAGCAATCTGGGCCTATCAGAGACCCAGTACTTC	CASNLGLSETQYF
TRBD1	TRBV14	-	TRBJ2-2	TGTGCCAGCAGCCAAGATTGGGGGACAGGGTCGGTCGGGGAGCTGTTTTTT	CASSQDWGTGSVGELFF
TRBD1	TRBV5-1	-	TRBJ2-2	TGCGCCAGCAGCCAGGACAGGGCGGACACCGGGGAGCTGTTTTTT	CASSQDRADTGELFF
TRBD2	TRBV28	-	TRBJ2-1	TGTGCCAGCAGTCCCATCAGACTAGCGGGGCCGAGCTCCTACAATGAGCAGTTCTTC	CASSPIRLAGPSSYNEQFF
TRBD2	TRBV7-2	once	TRBJ2-3	TGTGCCAGCAGCCCTAGGGGACTAGCGGGAGGAATTAGCACAGATACGCAGTATTTT	CASSPRGLAGGISTDTQYF
-	TRBV11-2	-	TRBJ1-2	TGTGCCAGCAGCTTAGGGACAAAGGGGGATGGCTACACCTTC	CASSLGTKGDGYTF
-	TRBV2	once	TRBJ1-6	TGTGCCAGCAGCGAATCAGGGGCTGTAGTTAATTCACCCCTCCACTTT	CASSESGAVVNSPLHF
-	TRBV21-1	-	TRBJ2-7	TGTGCCAGCAGCAAAGTCGGACAAATCTACGAGCAGTACTTC	CASSKVGQIYEQYF
-	TRBV2	-	TRBJ1-5	TGTGCCAGCAGTGATACACCAGGTAATCAGCCCCAGCATTTT	CASSDTPGNQPQHF
TRBD2	TRBV5-4	-	TRBJ2-4	TGTGCCAGCAGCCGGCCGCGGCGGGGGGCCATTGAAAACATTCAGTACTTC	CASSRPRRGAIENIQYF
-	TRBV25-1	-	TRBJ2-1	TGTGCCAGCAGTGAATACTATGAGCAGTTCTTC	CASSEYYEQFF
-	TRBV19	-	TRBJ2-5	TGTGCCAGTAGTTGGAACGGGGAAGAGACCCAGTACTTC	CASSWNGEETQYF
-	TRBV2	-	TRBJ1-1	TGTGCCAGCGCGACAGGTCCGAACACTGAAGCTTTCTTT	CASATGPNTEAFF
-	TRBV27	-	TRBJ1-3	TGTGCCAGCAGTTCCAACTCTGGAAACACCATATATTTT	CASSSNSGNTIYF
-	TRBV28	once	TRBJ2-1	TGTGCCAGCAGTTTCGGGTTAGCGCGGCCCTACAATGAGCAGTTCTTC	CASSFGLARPYNEQFF
TRBD1	TRBV6-5	-	TRBJ2-7	TGTGCCAGCAGTTGGACAGGGCCCCCCTACGAGCAGTACTTC	CASSWTGPPYEQYF
-	TRBV6-1	-	TRBJ1-2	TGTGCCAGCAGTGACAGGTCTAACTATGGCTACACCTTC	CASSDRSNYGYTF
-	TRBV7-2	-	TRBJ1-3	TGTGCCAGCAGCTTAGAAGGGGGCTCTGGAAACACCATATATTTT	CASSLEGGSGNTIYF
TRBD1	TRBV6-5	-	TRBJ2-5	TGTGCCAGCAGTTACAGGGACAGACAAGAGACCCAGTACTTC	CASSYRDRQETQYF
-	TRBV6-6	-	TRBJ1-2	TGTGCCAGCAGTTACCGGGATTCCTATGGCTACACCTTC	CASSYRDSYGYTF
TRBD1	TRBV11-2	-	TRBJ2-7	TGTGCCAGCAGCTTGGGACAGGGAACCTACGAGCAGTACTTC	CASSLGQGTYEQYF
TRBD1	TRBV25-1	-	TRBJ1-2	TGTGCCAGCAGGGTGACAGGGGACTGGGATGGCTACACCTTC	CASRVTGDWDGYTF